Shown below are 7 T cell receptor beta chains from a single sample sequenced in a study of T cells in Graves' hyperthyroidism and ophthalmopathy. The TCR beta CDR3 regions underwent amplification using RNA transcripts as the source. The study used the HTBI primer set for a first-round RT-PCR of the TCR CDR3. MiXCR, run by TCRdb on the multiplex PCR reads, gives a single entry per CDR3 protein. The sample includes about 590,000 distinct CDR3 sequences, approximately 15% of them seen just once. Material: blood. Receptor source: a young woman with Graves' ophthalmopathy.

The V gene is TRBV6-2 or TRBV6-3, the J gene TRBJ2-4, with D maybe TRBD2 (7 bases). This CDR3 spans 15 amino acids. Germline loops: CDR1 MNHEY, CDR2 SVGEGT. The V gene lost 6 bases and the J gene lost 8 bases, with 20 bases spanning the gap. CDR3 in DNA: TGTGCCAGCAGCCTTCTAGGGGGGGCAGAGGACATTCAGTACTTC. This codes for CASSLLGGAEDIQYF.

The chain joins TRBV14 to TRBJ1-3, with a weak D call TRBD1 (5 bases). Trimming removed 2 bases from V and 2 bases from J, with 16 bases in between. CDR3 size: 17 residues. Germline V CDR1 and CDR2: SGHDN, FVKESK. CDR3 sequence reads: CASSQRLTGQAGNTIYF. DNA of the CDR3: TGTGCCAGCAGCCAACGACTAACAGGCCAAGCTGGAAACACCATATATTTT.

In its sample, this clonotype was seen a few times. J is TRBJ1-1 and V is TRBV19; D remains ambiguous. The CDR3 contains 12 residues. Deletions cut 5 bases from V and 8 bases from J, with 12 bases between. The germline gives CDR1 LNHDA, CDR2 SQIVND (reference sequence). CDR3 amino acids: CASSPDRIEAFF. As DNA, the CDR3 is TGTGCCAGTAGTCCTGACCGTATCGAAGCTTTCTTT.

The count of this clonotype is one. The V call is TRBV24-1, the J call TRBJ2-3, with unresolved D. Germline V CDR1 and CDR2: KGHDR, SFDVKD. V dropped 5 bases and J dropped 9 bases, with 11 bases sitting between them. This CDR3 is 12 amino acids long. The CDR3 bases are TGTGCCACCAGTGGGGCGCAGGCCACGCAGTATTTT. Protein: CATSGAQATQYF.

This clonotype was counted a few times. V gene TRBV30 combines with J gene TRBJ1-3; the D is unclear. The germline V gene encodes CDR1 GTSNPN and CDR2 SVGIG (reference sequence). Trimming pared 1 base from V and 0 bases from J, leaving 4 bases between. The CDR3 has 13 residues. CDR3 nucleotide sequence: TGTGCCTGGAGTGCCAACTCTGGAAACACCATATATTTT. Translated, it gives CAWSANSGNTIYF.

This clonotype was seen repeatedly, ten times or more. The chain carries TRBV6-2 or TRBV6-3 and TRBJ2-1; D is unresolved. CDR1 MNHEY and CDR2 SVGEGT come from the germline V gene. CDR3 size: 16 residues. Trimming shortened V by 0 bases and J by 0 bases, and 9 bases separated the two germline ends. DNA for the CDR3: TGTGCCAGCAGTTACTCGGCAGGCTACTCCTACAATGAGCAGTTCTTC. Translated, it gives CASSYSAGYSYNEQFF.

CDR3 in DNA: TGTGCCAGCAGTTACTCGACTAGCGGGAGAGTACCTGGACAAGAGACCCAGTACTTC. It yields the protein CASSYSTSGRVPGQETQYF. This rearrangement joins TRBV6-5 to TRBJ2-5, with TRBD2 matching over 12 bases. Per the germline V gene, CDR1 is MNHEY and CDR2 is SVGAGI. V was clipped by 0 bases and J by 2 bases; unmatched bases: 10. CDR3 size: 19 residues.